This entry concerns a single TCR beta chain. What it binds is unknown. This sample was included in a study of cytomegalovirus exposure and HLA in healthy donors. Study-level findings and limits: It was confirmed in vitro that three of the CMV-associated chains were specific for CMV antigens. Association of 16,951 TCR beta sequences with HLA alleles was found at 0.05 false discovery rate in a later analysis. A list of more than 150 TCR beta chains associated with cytomegalovirus was given.

Each of the donors was a healthy bone marrow donor. The PCR contained 60 Vbeta and 13 Jbeta primers. The table came from immunoSEQ multiplex PCR; TCRdb's copy has only in-frame clones and leaves some out. The sample yields roughly 200,000 clones, roughly 77% seen once. Trimming cost V 0 bases and J 7 bases; bases outside gene matches: 13. Germline lookup yields CDR1 PRHDT and CDR2 FYEKMQ (reference sequence). The CDR3 runs 18 residues. V is TRBV13 and J is TRBJ2-5; 11 bases line up with TRBD2. This sequence was found in a man aged 35-49 years in good health and CMV-seropositive. Source material: PBMCs. This CDR3 is CASSLGLRTSGPEGTQYF. CDR3 nucleotide sequence: TGTGCCAGCAGCTTAGGCCTCCGGACTAGCGGGCCCGAGGGGACCCAGTACTTC.